Listed below are T cell receptor beta chains from one sample, sequenced in a study of blood T cells in healthy people across ages. A single record per CDR3 protein comes from TCRdb applying MiXCR to the 5' RACE reads. The sample contains approximately 1.5 million distinct CDR3 sequences, around 36% of which appear only once. Input material: blood. The receptors stem from a woman aged 30 to 39 in good health. The conserved cysteine and the conserved F or W are not part of the CDR3 here.

cdr3_aa	v_call	j_call
ASSATPGTVPSYEQY	TRBV27	TRBJ2-7
ASSVGAPNNEQF	TRBV6-1	TRBJ2-1
SAILRGNEQF	TRBV20-1	TRBJ2-1
VSSNRGVIAEKLF	TRBV11-2	TRBJ1-4
ASSQLQGLYNEQF	TRBV4-1	TRBJ2-1
ASSMDRGTDTQY	TRBV21-1	TRBJ2-3
ASSSGPNYEQY	TRBV27	TRBJ2-7
ASSPVSSGSNEQF	TRBV7-2	TRBJ2-1
ASSEPQATDTQY	TRBV25-1	TRBJ2-3
ASSQAGQVITDTQY	TRBV4-1	TRBJ2-3
ASVEGTSYNEQF	TRBV6-1	TRBJ2-1
ASSSLADYNEQF	TRBV12-3/TRBV12-4	TRBJ2-1
ALRGAGFNYEQY	TRBV11-2	TRBJ2-7
AISSEGERQTQY	TRBV10-3	TRBJ2-5
ASSPSVRDNYGYT	TRBV9	TRBJ1-2
ASTETGEQAKNIQY	TRBV6-2/TRBV6-3	TRBJ2-4
ASSLEDRYYNEQF	TRBV5-6	TRBJ2-1
ASSGHGDLTDTQY	TRBV19	TRBJ2-3
ASSLGQSSQETQY	TRBV7-8	TRBJ2-5
ASSPMLQGANEKLF	TRBV5-1	TRBJ1-4
VSSQDTRVAF	TRBV3-1	TRBJ1-1
ASSSRDRGGPNEKLF	TRBV7-3	TRBJ1-4
ASSLLWGSSYEQY	TRBV7-6	TRBJ2-7
ASSYGGFEAF	TRBV6-5	TRBJ1-1
ASSQDSGIRGQY	TRBV4-1	TRBJ2-5
ASSESNRETQY	TRBV10-2	TRBJ2-5
SVTWGAGREQY	TRBV20-1	TRBJ2-7
ASSLGAVRVEELY	TRBV5-1	TRBJ2-4